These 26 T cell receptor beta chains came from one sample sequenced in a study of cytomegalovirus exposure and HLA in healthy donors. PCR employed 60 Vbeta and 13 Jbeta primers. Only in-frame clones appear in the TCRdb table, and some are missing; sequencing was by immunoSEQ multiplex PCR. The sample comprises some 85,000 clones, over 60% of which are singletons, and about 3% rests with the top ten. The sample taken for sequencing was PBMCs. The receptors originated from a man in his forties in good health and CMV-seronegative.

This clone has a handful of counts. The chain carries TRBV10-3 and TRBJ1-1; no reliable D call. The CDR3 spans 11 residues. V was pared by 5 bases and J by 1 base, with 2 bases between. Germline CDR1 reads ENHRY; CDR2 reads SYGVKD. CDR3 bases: TGTGCCATCAGTCGGAACACTGAAGCTTTCTTT. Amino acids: CAISRNTEAFF.

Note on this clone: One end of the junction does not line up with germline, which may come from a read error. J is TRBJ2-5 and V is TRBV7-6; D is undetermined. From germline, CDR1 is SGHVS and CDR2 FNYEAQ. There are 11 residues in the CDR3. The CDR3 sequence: CASSLSEAQYF. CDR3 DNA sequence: TGTGCCAGCAGCCTCTCAGAGGCCCAGTACTTC.

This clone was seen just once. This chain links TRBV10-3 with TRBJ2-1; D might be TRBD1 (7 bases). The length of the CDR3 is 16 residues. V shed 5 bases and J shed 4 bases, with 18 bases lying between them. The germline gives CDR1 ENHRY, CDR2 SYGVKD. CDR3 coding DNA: TGTGCCATCAGTCACGTGGAGGGGGCGGGATACAATGAGCAGTTCTTC. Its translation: CAISHVEGAGYNEQFF.

The CDR3 sequence is CASSFGNSLNTEAFF. CDR3 sequence (DNA): TGTGCCAGCAGCTTTGGTAACTCCTTGAACACTGAAGCTTTCTTT. This sequence joins TRBV7-2 and TRBJ1-1; no reliable D call. Germline V gives CDR1 SGHTA, CDR2 FQGNSA. V lost 3 bases, J lost 0 bases, and 11 bases lay in between. The CDR3 has 15 amino acids.

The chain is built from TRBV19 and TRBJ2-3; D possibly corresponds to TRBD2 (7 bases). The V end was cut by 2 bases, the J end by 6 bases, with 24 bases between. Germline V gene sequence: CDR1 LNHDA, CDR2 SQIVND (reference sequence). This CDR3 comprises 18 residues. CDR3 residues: CASSISGLVGGPLDTQYF. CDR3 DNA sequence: TGTGCCAGTAGTATATCGGGTCTGGTGGGGGGGCCGTTGGATACGCAGTATTTT. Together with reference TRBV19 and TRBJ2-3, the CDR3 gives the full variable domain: DGGITQSPKYLFRKEGQNVTLSCEQNLNHDAMYWYRQDPGQGLRLIYYSQIVNDFQKGDIAEGYSVSREKKESFPLTVTSAQKNPTAFYLCASSISGLVGGPLDTQYFGPGTRLTVL.

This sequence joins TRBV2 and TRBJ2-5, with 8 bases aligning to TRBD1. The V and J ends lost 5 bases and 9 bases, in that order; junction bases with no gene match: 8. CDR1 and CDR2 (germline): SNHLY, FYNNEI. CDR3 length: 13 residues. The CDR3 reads CASSPPAGGAQYF. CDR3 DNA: TGTGCCAGCAGTCCGCCCGCAGGGGGCGCCCAGTACTTC.

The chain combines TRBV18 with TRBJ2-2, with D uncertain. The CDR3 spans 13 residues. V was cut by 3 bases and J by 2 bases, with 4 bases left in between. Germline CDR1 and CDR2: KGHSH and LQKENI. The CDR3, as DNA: TGTGCCAGCTCACCTCAAAACACCGGGGAGCTGTTTTTT. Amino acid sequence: CASSPQNTGELFF.

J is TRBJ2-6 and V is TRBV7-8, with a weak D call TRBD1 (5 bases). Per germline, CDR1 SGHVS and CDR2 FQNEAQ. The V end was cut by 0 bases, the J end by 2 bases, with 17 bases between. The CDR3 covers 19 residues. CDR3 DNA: TGTGCCAGCAGCTTAGCCCTAATCTTATCAGGGACTGGGGCCAACGTCCTGACTTTC. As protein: CASSLALILSGTGANVLTF.

As DNA, the CDR3 is TGTGCCAGCAGTTTCAGGGGTATCTCGGGCGAGCAGTACTTC. Translating it yields CASSFRGISGEQYF. The V gene is TRBV28, the J gene TRBJ2-5; D is possibly TRBD1 (6 bases). Matching the DNA end better, TRBJ2-7 makes the J call doubtful. The length of the CDR3 is 14 residues. Per the germline V gene, CDR1 is MDHEN and CDR2 is SYDVKM.

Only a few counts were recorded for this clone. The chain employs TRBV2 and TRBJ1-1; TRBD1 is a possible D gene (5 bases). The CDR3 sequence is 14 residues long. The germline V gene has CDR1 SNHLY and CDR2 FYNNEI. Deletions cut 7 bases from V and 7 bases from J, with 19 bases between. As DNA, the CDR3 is TGTGCCAGCAATGGGGGGACGGCTCCCTGTGAAGCTTTCTTT. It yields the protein CASNGGTAPCEAFF.

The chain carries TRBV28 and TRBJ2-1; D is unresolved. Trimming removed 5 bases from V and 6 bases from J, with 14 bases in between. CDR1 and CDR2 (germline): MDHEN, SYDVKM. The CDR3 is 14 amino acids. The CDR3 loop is CASSPLYGRNEQFF. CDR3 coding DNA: TGTGCCAGCAGTCCACTCTATGGGCGCAATGAGCAGTTCTTC.

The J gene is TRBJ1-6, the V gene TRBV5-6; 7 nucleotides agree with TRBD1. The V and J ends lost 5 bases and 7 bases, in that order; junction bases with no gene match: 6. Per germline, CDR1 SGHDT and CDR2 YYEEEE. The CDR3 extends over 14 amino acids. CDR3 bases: TGTGCCAGCAGTCTCCGGGACAGAAATTCACCCCTCCACTTT. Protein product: CASSLRDRNSPLHF.

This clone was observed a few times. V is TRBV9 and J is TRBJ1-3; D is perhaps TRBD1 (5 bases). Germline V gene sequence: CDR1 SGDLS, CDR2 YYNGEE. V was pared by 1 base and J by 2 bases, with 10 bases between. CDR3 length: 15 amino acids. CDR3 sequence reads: CASSVTGGTGNTIYF. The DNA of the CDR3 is TGTGCCAGCAGCGTAACGGGGGGGACTGGAAACACCATATATTTT.

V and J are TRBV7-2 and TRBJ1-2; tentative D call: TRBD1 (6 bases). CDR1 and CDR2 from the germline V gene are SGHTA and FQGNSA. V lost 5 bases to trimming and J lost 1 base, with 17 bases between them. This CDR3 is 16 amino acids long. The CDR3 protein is CASSVFGGAINYGYTF. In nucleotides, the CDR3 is TGTGCCAGCAGCGTCTTTGGGGGGGCAATTAACTATGGCTACACCTTC.

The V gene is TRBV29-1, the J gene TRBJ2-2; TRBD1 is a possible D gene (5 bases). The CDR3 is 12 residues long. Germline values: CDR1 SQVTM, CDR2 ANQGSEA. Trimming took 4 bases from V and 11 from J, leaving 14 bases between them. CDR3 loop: CSVAGYNRELFF. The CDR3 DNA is TGCAGCGTTGCAGGGTATAATAGAGAGCTGTTTTTT.

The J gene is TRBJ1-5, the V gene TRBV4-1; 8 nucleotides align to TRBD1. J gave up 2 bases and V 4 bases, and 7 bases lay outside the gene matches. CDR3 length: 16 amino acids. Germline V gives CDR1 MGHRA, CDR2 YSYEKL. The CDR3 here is CASSLDRGTGNQPQHF. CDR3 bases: TGCGCCAGCAGCCTAGACAGGGGAACGGGCAATCAGCCCCAGCATTTT.

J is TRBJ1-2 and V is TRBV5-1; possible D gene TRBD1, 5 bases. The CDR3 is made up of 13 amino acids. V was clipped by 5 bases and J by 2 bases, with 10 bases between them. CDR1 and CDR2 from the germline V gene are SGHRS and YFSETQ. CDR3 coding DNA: TGCGCCAGCAGTTCGGAGGGGAACTATGGCTACACCTTC. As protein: CASSSEGNYGYTF.

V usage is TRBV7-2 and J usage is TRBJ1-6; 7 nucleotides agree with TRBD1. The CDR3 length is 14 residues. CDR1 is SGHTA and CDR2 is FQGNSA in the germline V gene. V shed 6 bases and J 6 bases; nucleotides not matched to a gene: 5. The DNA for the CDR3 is TGTGCCAGCAGTAGGGGGCAAACTAATTCACCCCTCCACTTT. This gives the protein CASSRGQTNSPLHF.

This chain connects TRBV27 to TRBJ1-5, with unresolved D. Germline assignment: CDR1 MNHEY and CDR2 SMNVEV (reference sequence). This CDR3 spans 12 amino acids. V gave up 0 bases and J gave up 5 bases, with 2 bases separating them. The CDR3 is CASSLSDQPQHF. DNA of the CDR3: TGTGCCAGCAGTTTATCCGATCAGCCCCAGCATTTT.

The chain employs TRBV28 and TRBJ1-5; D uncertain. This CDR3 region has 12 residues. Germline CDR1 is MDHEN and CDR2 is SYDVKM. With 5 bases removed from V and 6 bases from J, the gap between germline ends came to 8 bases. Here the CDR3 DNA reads TGTGCCAGCAGTATTGGCGGTCAGCCCCAGCATTTT. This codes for CASSIGGQPQHF. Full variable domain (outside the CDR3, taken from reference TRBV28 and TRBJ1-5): DVKVTQSSRYLVKRTGEKVFLECVQDMDHENMFWYRQDPGLGLRLIYFSYDVKMKEKGDIPEGYSVSREKKERFSLILESASTNQTSMYLCASSIGGQPQHFGDGTRLSIL.

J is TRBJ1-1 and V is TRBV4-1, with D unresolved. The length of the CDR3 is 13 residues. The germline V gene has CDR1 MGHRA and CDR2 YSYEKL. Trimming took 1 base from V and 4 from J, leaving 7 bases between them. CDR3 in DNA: TGCGCCAGCAGCCAAGTTCCGGGCACTGAAGCTTTCTTT. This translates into CASSQVPGTEAFF.

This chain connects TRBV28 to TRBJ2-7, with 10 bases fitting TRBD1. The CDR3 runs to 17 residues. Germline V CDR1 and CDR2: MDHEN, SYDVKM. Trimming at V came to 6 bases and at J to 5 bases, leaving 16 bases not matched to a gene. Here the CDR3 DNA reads TGTGCCAGCAGCCTCTCGACAGGGGGCGGGCATTTTAACGAGCAGTACTTC. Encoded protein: CASSLSTGGGHFNEQYF. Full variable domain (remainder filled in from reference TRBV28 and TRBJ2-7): DVKVTQSSRYLVKRTGEKVFLECVQDMDHENMFWYRQDPGLGLRLIYFSYDVKMKEKGDIPEGYSVSREKKERFSLILESASTNQTSMYLCASSLSTGGGHFNEQYFGPGTRLTVT.

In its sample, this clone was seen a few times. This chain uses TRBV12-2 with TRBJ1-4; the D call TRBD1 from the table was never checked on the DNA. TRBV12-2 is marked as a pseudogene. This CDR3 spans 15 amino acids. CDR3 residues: CASRPSDRAEEKLFF. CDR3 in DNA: TGTGCAAGTCGCCCCTCCGACAGGGCGGAGGAAAAACTGTTTTTT.

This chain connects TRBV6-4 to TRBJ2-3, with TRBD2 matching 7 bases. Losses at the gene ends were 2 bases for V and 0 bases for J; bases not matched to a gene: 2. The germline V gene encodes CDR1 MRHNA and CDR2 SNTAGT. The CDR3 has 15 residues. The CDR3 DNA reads TGTGCCAGCAGTGACCTAGCGGATAGCACAGATACGCAGTATTTT. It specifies CASSDLADSTDTQYF.

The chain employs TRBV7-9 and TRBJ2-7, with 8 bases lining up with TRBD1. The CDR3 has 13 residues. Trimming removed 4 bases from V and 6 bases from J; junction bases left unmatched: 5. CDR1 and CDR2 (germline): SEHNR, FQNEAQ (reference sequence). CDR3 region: CASSSGQGSEQYF. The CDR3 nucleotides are TGTGCCAGCAGCTCTGGACAGGGTAGCGAGCAGTACTTC.

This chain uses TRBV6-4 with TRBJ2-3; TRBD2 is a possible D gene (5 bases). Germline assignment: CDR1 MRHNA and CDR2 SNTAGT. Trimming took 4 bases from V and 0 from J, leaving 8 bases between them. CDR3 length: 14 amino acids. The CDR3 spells CASSADSSTDTQYF. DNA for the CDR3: TGTGCCAGCAGTGCGGACTCCAGCACAGATACGCAGTATTTT.